The rows below give T cell receptor beta chains drawn from one sample of a study of blood T cell repertoires in COVID-19. Measured with immunoSEQ multiplex PCR; TCRdb has only the in-frame clones, and not every one. The sample has about 32,000 clones; approximately 93% are singletons. The source material was peripheral blood. The receptors come from a male donor with active COVID-19. Each CDR3 is given with its conserved first and last residue. Fields, in order: V gene, clone size, CDR3 length, D gene, J gene, CDR3 protein, CDR3 DNA. D genes are given only for firm matches. Size tells how often a clone was seen (once, few, many) or the class of an expanded clone, and some rows leave it out.

V gene: TRBV5-1; clone size: .; CDR3 length: 14; D gene: TRBD1; J gene: TRBJ2-1; CDR3 protein: CASSPGTASNEQFF; CDR3 DNA: TGCGCCAGCAGCCCGGGGACAGCCTCCAATGAGCAGTTCTTC
V gene: TRBV5-1; clone size: .; CDR3 length: 15; D gene: TRBD1; J gene: TRBJ2-5; CDR3 protein: CASSFGTGVTETQYF; CDR3 DNA: TGCGCCAGCAGCTTTGGGACAGGCGTTACAGAGACCCAGTACTTC
V gene: TRBV4-1; clone size: .; CDR3 length: 15; D gene: .; J gene: TRBJ1-2; CDR3 protein: CASRRLQGLYYGYTF; CDR3 DNA: TGCGCCAGCAGAAGACTTCAGGGGCTATACTATGGCTACACCTTC
V gene: TRBV4-3; clone size: once; CDR3 length: 14; D gene: .; J gene: TRBJ2-2; CDR3 protein: CASSQDKGAGELFF; CDR3 DNA: TGCGCCAGCAGCCAAGATAAAGGGGCCGGGGAGCTGTTTTTT
V gene: TRBV28; clone size: .; CDR3 length: 15; D gene: .; J gene: TRBJ1-2; CDR3 protein: CASSSARRGAYGYTF; CDR3 DNA: TGTGCCAGCAGTTCTGCCCGTCGGGGGGCCTATGGCTACACCTTC
V gene: TRBV20-1; clone size: .; CDR3 length: 11; D gene: .; J gene: TRBJ1-2; CDR3 protein: CSAEDLAGYTF; CDR3 DNA: TGCAGTGCCGAGGATCTGGCTGGCTACACCTTC
V gene: TRBV30; clone size: .; CDR3 length: 13; D gene: .; J gene: TRBJ1-5; CDR3 protein: CAWSSRGNQPQHF; CDR3 DNA: TGTGCCTGGAGTTCTCGAGGAAATCAGCCCCAGCATTTT
V gene: TRBV10-3; clone size: .; CDR3 length: 15; D gene: TRBD2; J gene: TRBJ2-1; CDR3 protein: CAISDGTSGSRGQFF; CDR3 DNA: TGTGCCATCAGTGATGGGACTAGCGGGTCACGGGGGCAGTTCTTC
V gene: TRBV3-1/TRBV3-2; clone size: .; CDR3 length: 15; D gene: TRBD2; J gene: TRBJ2-3; CDR3 protein: CASSGLAGGTDTQYF; CDR3 DNA: TGTGCCAGCAGCGGACTAGCGGGGGGTACAGATACGCAGTATTTT
V gene: TRBV24-1; clone size: .; CDR3 length: 14; D gene: TRBD2; J gene: TRBJ2-1; CDR3 protein: CATSAGGSYNEQFF; CDR3 DNA: TGTGCCACCAGTGCGGGGGGCTCCTACAATGAGCAGTTCTTC
V gene: TRBV7-6; clone size: .; CDR3 length: 12; D gene: .; J gene: TRBJ1-1; CDR3 protein: CASSSVTGEAFF; CDR3 DNA: TGTGCCAGCAGCTCAGTAACAGGGGAAGCTTTCTTT
V gene: TRBV6-6; clone size: .; CDR3 length: 18; D gene: TRBD2; J gene: TRBJ2-5; CDR3 protein: CASSPTGRRLAGSETQYF; CDR3 DNA: TGTGCCAGCAGTCCCACCGGGAGGAGACTAGCGGGATCAGAGACCCAGTACTTC
V gene: TRBV27; clone size: once; CDR3 length: 15; D gene: .; J gene: TRBJ2-1; CDR3 protein: CATKGLNSGHDEQFF; CDR3 DNA: TGTGCCACCAAAGGACTAAACAGTGGCCATGATGAGCAGTTCTTC
V gene: TRBV9; clone size: .; CDR3 length: 16; D gene: TRBD2; J gene: TRBJ2-3; CDR3 protein: CASSLTSGVVTDTQYF; CDR3 DNA: TGTGCCAGCAGCCTGACTAGCGGGGTCGTAACAGATACGCAGTATTTT
V gene: TRBV15; clone size: once; CDR3 length: 15; D gene: TRBD1; J gene: TRBJ1-5; CDR3 protein: CATSPHGQVDQPQHF; CDR3 DNA: TGTGCCACCAGCCCACACGGACAGGTCGATCAGCCCCAGCATTTT
V gene: TRBV9; clone size: .; CDR3 length: 16; D gene: TRBD1; J gene: TRBJ1-1; CDR3 protein: CASSENPGQGVTEAFF; CDR3 DNA: TGTGCCAGCAGCGAGAATCCGGGACAGGGCGTCACTGAAGCTTTCTTT
V gene: TRBV6-2/TRBV6-3; clone size: once; CDR3 length: 15; D gene: .; J gene: TRBJ1-5; CDR3 protein: CASSYWAGGNQPQHF; CDR3 DNA: TGTGCCAGCAGTTACTGGGCAGGGGGCAATCAGCCCCAGCATTTT
V gene: TRBV11-3; clone size: .; CDR3 length: 19; D gene: .; J gene: TRBJ2-1; CDR3 protein: CASSFPGDSGWQTYNEQFF; CDR3 DNA: TGTGCCAGCAGCTTTCCTGGGGACTCCGGGTGGCAGACCTACAATGAGCAGTTCTTC
V gene: TRBV18; clone size: .; CDR3 length: 14; D gene: .; J gene: TRBJ1-5; CDR3 protein: CASSPTDGGLPQHF; CDR3 DNA: TGTGCCAGCTCACCGACGGACGGGGGTTTGCCCCAGCATTTT
V gene: TRBV2; clone size: .; CDR3 length: 16; D gene: .; J gene: TRBJ1-3; CDR3 protein: CASSTGEGYSGNTIYF; CDR3 DNA: TGTGCCAGCAGTACGGGAGAAGGGTACTCTGGAAACACCATATATTTT
V gene: TRBV6-6; clone size: once; CDR3 length: 11; D gene: .; J gene: TRBJ1-1; CDR3 protein: CASLRDTEAFF; CDR3 DNA: TGTGCCAGCTTGCGGGACACTGAAGCTTTCTTT
V gene: TRBV4-2; clone size: .; CDR3 length: 17; D gene: TRBD1; J gene: TRBJ1-1; CDR3 protein: CASSQDINRGKNTEAFF; CDR3 DNA: TGTGCCAGCAGCCAAGATATTAACAGGGGAAAGAACACTGAAGCTTTCTTT
V gene: TRBV6-5; clone size: .; CDR3 length: 15; D gene: TRBD1; J gene: TRBJ2-1; CDR3 protein: CASNTDRASYNEQFF; CDR3 DNA: TGTGCCAGCAACACCGACAGGGCCTCCTACAATGAGCAGTTCTTC
V gene: TRBV10-3; clone size: .; CDR3 length: 13; D gene: .; J gene: TRBJ1-2; CDR3 protein: CAISVGQDYGYTF; CDR3 DNA: TGTGCCATCAGTGTTGGTCAGGACTATGGCTACACCTTC
V gene: TRBV14; clone size: .; CDR3 length: 14; D gene: .; J gene: TRBJ1-2; CDR3 protein: CASSQDHIGGGYTF; CDR3 DNA: TGTGCCAGCAGCCAAGATCACATAGGGGGTGGCTACACCTTC
V gene: TRBV28; clone size: .; CDR3 length: 16; D gene: TRBD1; J gene: TRBJ1-1; CDR3 protein: CASSSPARGRGTEAFF; CDR3 DNA: TGTGCCAGCAGCTCTCCGGCCAGGGGGCGCGGCACTGAAGCTTTCTTT
V gene: TRBV7-9; clone size: .; CDR3 length: 13; D gene: .; J gene: TRBJ1-1; CDR3 protein: CASSLRGETEAFF; CDR3 DNA: TGTGCCAGCAGCTTACGCGGAGAGACTGAAGCTTTCTTT
V gene: TRBV5-1; clone size: .; CDR3 length: 15; D gene: .; J gene: TRBJ1-4; CDR3 protein: CASSFGHQGNEKLFF; CDR3 DNA: TGCGCCAGCAGCTTTGGACACCAGGGGAATGAAAAACTGTTTTTT
V gene: TRBV2; clone size: few; CDR3 length: 11; D gene: TRBD1; J gene: TRBJ2-1; CDR3 protein: CASDREREQFF; CDR3 DNA: TGTGCCAGCGACAGGGAACGTGAGCAGTTCTTC
V gene: TRBV30; clone size: few; CDR3 length: 13; D gene: .; J gene: TRBJ1-5; CDR3 protein: CAWSVRSNQPQHF; CDR3 DNA: TGTGCCTGGAGTGTACGGAGCAATCAGCCCCAGCATTTT
V gene: TRBV25-1; clone size: few; CDR3 length: 17; D gene: TRBD2; J gene: TRBJ2-4; CDR3 protein: CASSEASGDLAKNIQYF; CDR3 DNA: TGTGCCAGCAGTGAGGCTAGCGGGGATCTAGCCAAAAACATTCAGTACTTC
V gene: TRBV7-2; clone size: .; CDR3 length: 13; D gene: .; J gene: TRBJ1-2; CDR3 protein: CASSAGTLYGYTF; CDR3 DNA: TGTGCCAGCAGCGCGGGGACCCTCTATGGCTACACCTTC
V gene: TRBV5-1; clone size: .; CDR3 length: 17; D gene: TRBD2; J gene: TRBJ2-5; CDR3 protein: CASSPGLRTSVLETQYF; CDR3 DNA: TGCGCCAGCAGCCCCGGCCTACGGACTAGCGTCTTAGAGACCCAGTACTTC
V gene: TRBV6-4; clone size: .; CDR3 length: 16; D gene: TRBD1; J gene: TRBJ2-2; CDR3 protein: CASSDSLDRVDRELFF; CDR3 DNA: TGTGCCAGCAGTGACTCGTTGGACAGGGTCGATAGGGAGCTGTTTTTT
V gene: TRBV3-1/TRBV3-2; clone size: once; CDR3 length: 18; D gene: TRBD2; J gene: TRBJ2-3; CDR3 protein: CASSQAAGTRSSTDTQYF; CDR3 DNA: TGTGCCAGCAGCCAAGCCGCCGGGACTAGATCGAGCACAGATACGCAGTATTTT
V gene: TRBV3-1/TRBV3-2; clone size: .; CDR3 length: 13; D gene: .; J gene: TRBJ2-5; CDR3 protein: CASSWTGKETQYF; CDR3 DNA: TGTGCCAGCAGCTGGACTGGGAAAGAGACCCAGTACTTC
V gene: TRBV4-2; clone size: .; CDR3 length: 18; D gene: .; J gene: TRBJ1-6; CDR3 protein: CASSQEEGRDTTNSPLHF; CDR3 DNA: TGTGCCAGCAGCCAAGAAGAAGGCCGGGACACCACGAATTCACCCCTCCACTTT
V gene: TRBV7-2; clone size: .; CDR3 length: 15; D gene: .; J gene: TRBJ1-1; CDR3 protein: CASSLSGQLSTEAFF; CDR3 DNA: TGTGCCAGCAGCTTAAGTGGGCAATTGTCCACTGAAGCTTTCTTT
V gene: TRBV2; clone size: .; CDR3 length: 15; D gene: .; J gene: TRBJ1-1; CDR3 protein: CASSEGLGRRTEAFF; CDR3 DNA: TGTGCCAGCAGTGAAGGTTTAGGGAGGAGGACTGAAGCTTTCTTT
V gene: TRBV7-2; clone size: .; CDR3 length: 15; D gene: .; J gene: TRBJ1-1; CDR3 protein: CASSLGVGRNTEAFF; CDR3 DNA: TGTGCCAGCAGCTTAGGAGTGGGGCGGAACACTGAAGCTTTCTTT
V gene: TRBV5-1; clone size: .; CDR3 length: 16; D gene: TRBD1; J gene: TRBJ1-1; CDR3 protein: CASSLRDSSGDTEAFF; CDR3 DNA: TGCGCCAGCAGCTTGAGGGACAGCTCGGGGGACACTGAAGCTTTCTTT
V gene: TRBV7-8; clone size: .; CDR3 length: 16; D gene: .; J gene: TRBJ1-1; CDR3 protein: CASSSSSGLQNTEAFF; CDR3 DNA: TGTGCCAGCAGCTCTTCGTCAGGACTCCAGAACACTGAAGCTTTCTTT
V gene: TRBV5-1; clone size: .; CDR3 length: 15; D gene: TRBD1; J gene: TRBJ1-1; CDR3 protein: CASSLTTGANTEAFF; CDR3 DNA: TGCGCCAGCAGCTTGACGACAGGGGCGAACACTGAAGCTTTCTTT
V gene: TRBV9; clone size: .; CDR3 length: 14; D gene: .; J gene: TRBJ1-1; CDR3 protein: CASTRSQGHTEAFF; CDR3 DNA: TGTGCCAGCACTAGGAGCCAGGGGCACACTGAAGCTTTCTTT
V gene: TRBV5-6; clone size: .; CDR3 length: 14; D gene: .; J gene: TRBJ2-1; CDR3 protein: CASSLVSRPLEQFF; CDR3 DNA: TGTGCCAGCAGCTTGGTTTCTAGACCCCTCGAGCAGTTCTTC
V gene: TRBV6-6; clone size: .; CDR3 length: 12; D gene: .; J gene: TRBJ2-3; CDR3 protein: CASSISTDTQYF; CDR3 DNA: TGTGCCAGTTCAATTAGCACAGATACGCAGTATTTT
V gene: TRBV27; clone size: few; CDR3 length: 14; D gene: TRBD1; J gene: TRBJ2-7; CDR3 protein: CASSGQDSSYEQYF; CDR3 DNA: TGTGCCAGCAGTGGACAGGACAGCTCCTACGAGCAGTACTTC
V gene: TRBV19; clone size: medium-sized; CDR3 length: 17; D gene: .; J gene: TRBJ1-1; CDR3 protein: CASSIDERYKGITEAFF; CDR3 DNA: TGTGCCAGTAGTATAGATGAGCGGTATAAGGGAATCACTGAAGCTTTCTTT
V gene: TRBV30; clone size: .; CDR3 length: 13; D gene: .; J gene: TRBJ1-5; CDR3 protein: CAWGTRSNQPQHF; CDR3 DNA: TGTGCCTGGGGGACTAGGAGCAATCAGCCCCAGCATTTT
V gene: TRBV5-5; clone size: once; CDR3 length: 15; D gene: .; J gene: TRBJ1-3; CDR3 protein: CASSLPQAGGNTIYF; CDR3 DNA: TGTGCCAGCAGCTTGCCCCAGGCAGGAGGAAACACCATATATTTT
V gene: TRBV6-5; clone size: once; CDR3 length: 13; D gene: .; J gene: TRBJ1-2; CDR3 protein: CASRDSVNYGYTF; CDR3 DNA: TGTGCCAGCAGGGACAGCGTTAACTATGGCTACACCTTC